This T cell receptor beta chain was sequenced in a study of blood T cell repertoires in COVID-19. Study summary: COVID-19 samples collected from the United States, Italy and Spain covered acute and convalescent phases.

Authors' processing steps: Estimation of nucleated cell counts was performed using reference gene primer amplification. Clones were sequenced by immunoSEQ multiplex PCR, and TCRdb holds only the in-frame ones, with some missing. Clone size and V and J calls were adopted from that table, with D and trimming inferred from the DNA. Here the sample spans 180,000 or so clones, more than 80% being singletons. The Seattle patients joined while their infection was active and were tracked longitudinally afterward. The CDR3 contains 14 residues. The V gene's germline CDR1 is LNHNV and CDR2 YYDKDF (reference sequence). Trimming stripped 3 bases from V and 6 bases from J, with 15 bases between.

The chain recombines TRBV15 with TRBJ2-7, with TRBD2 as a possible D gene (7 bases). The receptor comes from a woman in her 40s with COVID-19, enrolled during active disease. The specimen was peripheral blood. In nucleotides, the CDR3 is TGTGCCACCAGCAGGGGGGCAGGCGGGAGCGAGCAGTACTTC. This translates into CATSRGAGGSEQYF.